The rows below give T cell receptor beta chains drawn from one sample of a study of T cells in Graves' hyperthyroidism and ophthalmopathy. A single record per CDR3 protein comes from TCRdb applying MiXCR to the multiplex PCR reads. Of 400,000 to 550,000 distinct CDR3 sequences in the sample, around 14% were seen once. The sample was blood. The origin of the receptors is a woman between 18 and 30 years old with Graves' hyperthyroidism. The CDR3 runs from the conserved cysteine through the conserved F or W. The order of the fields is J gene, V gene, CDR3 protein.

j_call: TRBJ1-2
v_call: TRBV5-1
cdr3_aa: CASSFLSRTDSHGYTF

j_call: TRBJ2-1
v_call: TRBV12-3/TRBV12-4
cdr3_aa: CASSLSPGGGEQFF

j_call: TRBJ1-1
v_call: TRBV19
cdr3_aa: CASSIGQGMNTEAFF

j_call: TRBJ1-2
v_call: TRBV20-1
cdr3_aa: CSAPTRTGLRGGYTF

j_call: TRBJ1-1
v_call: TRBV6-5
cdr3_aa: CASSYSRQGNTEAFF

j_call: TRBJ2-2
v_call: TRBV27
cdr3_aa: CASSSAGRVGELFF

j_call: TRBJ2-3
v_call: TRBV2
cdr3_aa: CASSEGMGLAEVSTDTQYF

j_call: TRBJ1-1
v_call: TRBV10-3
cdr3_aa: CAMTGTKNTEAFF

j_call: TRBJ1-2
v_call: TRBV19
cdr3_aa: CASSYGSNYGYTF

j_call: TRBJ2-7
v_call: TRBV29-1
cdr3_aa: CSVRQGTLYEQYF

j_call: TRBJ1-1
v_call: TRBV9
cdr3_aa: CASSTRQGLDEAFF

j_call: TRBJ2-7
v_call: TRBV6-6
cdr3_aa: CASSYGAGGGYEQYF

j_call: TRBJ1-6
v_call: TRBV19
cdr3_aa: CASSISGYNSPLHF

j_call: TRBJ1-5
v_call: TRBV6-1
cdr3_aa: CASSGTGTGYSQPQHF

j_call: TRBJ2-1
v_call: TRBV11-2
cdr3_aa: CASSFNYPGVGGEQFF

j_call: TRBJ2-7
v_call: TRBV16
cdr3_aa: CASSQSVGGDHYEQYF

j_call: TRBJ2-2
v_call: TRBV5-4
cdr3_aa: CASSLAAVRGNTGELFF

j_call: TRBJ2-7
v_call: TRBV7-3
cdr3_aa: CASSPGASLSYEQYF

j_call: TRBJ1-3
v_call: TRBV10-2
cdr3_aa: CASSGDRSSGNTIYF

j_call: TRBJ1-5
v_call: TRBV19
cdr3_aa: CASSPVGPGQPQHF

j_call: TRBJ1-5
v_call: TRBV28
cdr3_aa: CASSYQTYSNQPQHF

j_call: TRBJ2-5
v_call: TRBV13
cdr3_aa: CASSPTGLGGQETQYF

j_call: TRBJ2-1
v_call: TRBV4-1
cdr3_aa: CASSIRALAAYNEQFF

j_call: TRBJ1-2
v_call: TRBV2
cdr3_aa: CASVGAREVNGYTF

j_call: TRBJ1-6
v_call: TRBV6-1
cdr3_aa: CASINREINSPLHF

j_call: TRBJ1-6
v_call: TRBV12-3/TRBV12-4
cdr3_aa: CASRGTAGGPYNSPLHF